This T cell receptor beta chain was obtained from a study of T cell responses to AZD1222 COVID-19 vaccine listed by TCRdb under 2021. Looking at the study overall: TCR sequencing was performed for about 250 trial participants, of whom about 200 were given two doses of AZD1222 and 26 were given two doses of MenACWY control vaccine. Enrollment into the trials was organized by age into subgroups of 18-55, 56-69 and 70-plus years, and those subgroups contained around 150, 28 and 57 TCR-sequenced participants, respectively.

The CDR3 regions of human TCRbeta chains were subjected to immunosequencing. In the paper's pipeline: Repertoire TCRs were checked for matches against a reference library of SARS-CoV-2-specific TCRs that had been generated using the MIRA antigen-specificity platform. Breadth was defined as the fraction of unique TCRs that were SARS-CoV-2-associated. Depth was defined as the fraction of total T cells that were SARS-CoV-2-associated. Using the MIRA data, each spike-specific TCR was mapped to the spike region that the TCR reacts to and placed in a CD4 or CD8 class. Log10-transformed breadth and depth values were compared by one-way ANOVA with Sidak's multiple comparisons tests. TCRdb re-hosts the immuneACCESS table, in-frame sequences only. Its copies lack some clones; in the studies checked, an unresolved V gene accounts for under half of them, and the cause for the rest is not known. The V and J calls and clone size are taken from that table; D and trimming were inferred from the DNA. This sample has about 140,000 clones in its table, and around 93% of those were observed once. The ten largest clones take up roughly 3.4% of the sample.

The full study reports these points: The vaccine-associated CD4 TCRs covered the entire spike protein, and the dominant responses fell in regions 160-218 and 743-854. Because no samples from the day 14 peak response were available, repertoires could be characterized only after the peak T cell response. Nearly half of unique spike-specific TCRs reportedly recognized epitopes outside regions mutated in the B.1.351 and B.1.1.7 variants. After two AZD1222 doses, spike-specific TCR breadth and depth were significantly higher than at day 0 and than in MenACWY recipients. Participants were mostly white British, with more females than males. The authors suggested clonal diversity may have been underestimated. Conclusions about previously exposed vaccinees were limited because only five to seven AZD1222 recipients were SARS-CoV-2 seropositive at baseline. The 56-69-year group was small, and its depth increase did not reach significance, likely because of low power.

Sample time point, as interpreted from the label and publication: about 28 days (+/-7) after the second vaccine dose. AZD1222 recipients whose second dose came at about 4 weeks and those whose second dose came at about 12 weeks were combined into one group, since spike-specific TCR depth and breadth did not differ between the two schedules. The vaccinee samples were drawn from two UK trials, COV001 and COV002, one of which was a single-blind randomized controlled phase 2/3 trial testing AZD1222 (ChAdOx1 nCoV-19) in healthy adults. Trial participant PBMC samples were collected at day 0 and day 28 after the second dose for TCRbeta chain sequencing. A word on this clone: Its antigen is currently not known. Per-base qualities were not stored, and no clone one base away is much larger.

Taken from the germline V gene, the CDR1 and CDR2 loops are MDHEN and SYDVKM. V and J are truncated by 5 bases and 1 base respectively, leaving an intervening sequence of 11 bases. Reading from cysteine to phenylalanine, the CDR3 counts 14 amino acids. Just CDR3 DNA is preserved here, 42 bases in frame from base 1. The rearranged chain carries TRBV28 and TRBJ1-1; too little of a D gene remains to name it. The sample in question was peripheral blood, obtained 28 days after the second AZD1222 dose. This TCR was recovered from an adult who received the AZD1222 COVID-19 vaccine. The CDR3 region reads CASSPPTRNTEAFF. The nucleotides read TGTGCCAGCAGTCCTCCCACCAGGAACACTGAAGCTTTCTTT. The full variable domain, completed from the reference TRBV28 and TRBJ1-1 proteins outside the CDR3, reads DVKVTQSSRYLVKRTGEKVFLECVQDMDHENMFWYRQDPGLGLRLIYFSYDVKMKEKGDIPEGYSVSREKKERFSLILESASTNQTSMYLCASSPPTRNTEAFFGQGTRLTVV.